Given below is one T cell receptor (beta chain) in context. This CDR3 spans 15 amino acids. Trimming removed 6 bases from V and 0 bases from J, with 14 bases in between. CDR1 is MNHNY, CDR2 SVGAGI, per germline (reference sequence). Study members were between about 18 and 100 years old and lived in 20 to 30 US regions. This sample was taken from a study of blood T cell repertoires in COVID-19. Across the whole study: The samples span acute and convalescent COVID-19 from the United States, Italy and Spain. T cells, B-cell-depleted T cells, or PBMCs supplied cDNA or gDNA.

Per the study methods: Estimation of nucleated cell counts was performed using reference gene primer amplification. Repertoires were generated with immunoSEQ multiplex PCR, while TCRdb's copy carries only in-frame clones and drops some. V and J calls and clone size are those listed in that table; D and trimming were worked out from the DNA. The table lists under 350,000 clones, roughly 85% of them singletons, with roughly 4% in the top ten. The sample consisted of PBMCs or T cells enriched from blood (not recorded which). This TCR was sampled from a woman between 40 and 50 years old with acute COVID-19. The chain combines TRBV6-6 with TRBJ1-2; D is unclear. The CDR3 loop is CASSVKQFTNYGYTF. DNA for the CDR3: TGTGCCAGCAGCGTCAAACAGTTTACTAACTATGGCTACACCTTC.